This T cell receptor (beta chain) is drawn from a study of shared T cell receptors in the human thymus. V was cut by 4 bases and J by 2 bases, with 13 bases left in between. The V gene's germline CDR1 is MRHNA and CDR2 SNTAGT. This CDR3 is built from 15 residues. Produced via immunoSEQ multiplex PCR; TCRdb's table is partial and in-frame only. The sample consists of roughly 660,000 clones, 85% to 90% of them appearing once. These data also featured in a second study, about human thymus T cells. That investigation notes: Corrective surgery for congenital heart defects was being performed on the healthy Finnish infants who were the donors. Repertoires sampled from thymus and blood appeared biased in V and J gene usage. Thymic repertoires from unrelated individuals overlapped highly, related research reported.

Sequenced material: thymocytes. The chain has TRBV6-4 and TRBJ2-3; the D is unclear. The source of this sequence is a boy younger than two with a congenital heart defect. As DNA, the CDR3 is TGTGCCAGCAGTGGTCATGGCGGCCCCACAGATACGCAGTATTTT. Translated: CASSGHGGPTDTQYF.